The next 9 T cell receptor beta chains were all read from a single sample in a study of stem cell transplantation in POMP-related autoinflammatory disease. Only in-frame clones appear in the TCRdb table, and some are missing; sequencing was by immunoSEQ multiplex PCR. The table records some 33,000 clones, around 88% of them present only once. The sequencing here drew on CD4+ T cells from PBMCs, taken before stem cell transplantation. These receptors all stem from a human donor with POMP-related autoinflammation and immune dysregulation (PRAID).

The chain links TRBV5-6 to TRBJ1-4; TRBD1 aligns across 8 bases. Germline-derived CDR1 and CDR2 are SGHDT and YYEEEE. The CDR3 covers 15 residues. The V segment lost 4 bases and the J segment 1 base; nucleotides outside the gene matches: 3. DNA of the CDR3: TGTGCCAGCAGCCCCGGACAGGGAACTAATGAAAAACTGTTTTTT. This gives the protein CASSPGQGTNEKLFF.

V gene TRBV2 combines with J gene TRBJ2-5, with D possibly being TRBD2 (6 bases). V dropped 4 bases and J dropped 4 bases, with 10 bases sitting between them. The CDR3 is 13 amino acids. Looked up from germline, CDR1 is SNHLY and CDR2 is FYNNEI. This CDR3 reads CASSVAGRETQYF. The CDR3 region has the DNA TGTGCCAGCAGTGTGGCGGGAAGAGAGACCCAGTACTTC.

This chain links TRBV25-1 with TRBJ1-6; weak D call: TRBD1 (5 bases). Germline V gene data show CDR1 as MGHDK and CDR2 as SYGVNS. The CDR3 totals 14 residues. V lost 6 bases and J 5 bases, leaving 11 bases between the germline ends. The CDR3 DNA reads as TGTGCCAGCAGGACAAGGGGCGATAATTCACCCCTCCACTTT. Its translation is CASRTRGDNSPLHF.

This chain joins TRBV5-6 and TRBJ1-3; the D is unclear. V dropped 0 bases and J dropped 0 bases, with 7 bases sitting between them. CDR1 and CDR2 (germline): SGHDT, YYEEEE. The CDR3 has 15 amino acids. The DNA of the CDR3 is TGTGCCAGCAGCTTGGTTGGGTCCTCTGGAAACACCATATATTTT. The encoded protein is CASSLVGSSGNTIYF.

This clone was seen just once. V and J are TRBV18 and TRBJ2-7; 7 positions agree with TRBD2. Trimming removed 2 bases from V and 4 bases from J; junction bases left unmatched: 8. The CDR3 covers 15 residues. The germline V gene has CDR1 KGHSH and CDR2 LQKENI. The CDR3 region is CASSPLTAGPYEQYF. The CDR3 DNA sequence: TGTGCCAGCTCACCATTAACAGCGGGGCCGTACGAGCAGTACTTC.

This chain connects TRBV19 to TRBJ2-6, with D unresolved. The V end was cut by 5 bases, the J end by 2 bases, with 13 bases between. CDR3 size: 16 residues. Germline CDR1 reads LNHDA; CDR2 reads SQIVND (reference sequence). This CDR3 reads CASSFFRYPGANVLTF. CDR3 bases: TGTGCCAGTAGTTTCTTTAGGTACCCTGGGGCCAACGTCCTGACTTTC. Full variable domain (rest looked up from reference TRBV19 and TRBJ2-6): DGGITQSPKYLFRKEGQNVTLSCEQNLNHDAMYWYRQDPGQGLRLIYYSQIVNDFQKGDIAEGYSVSREKKESFPLTVTSAQKNPTAFYLCASSFFRYPGANVLTFGAGSRLTVL.

V gene TRBV7-9 combines with J gene TRBJ2-1; 9 nucleotides align to TRBD2. The CDR3 contains 16 residues. J was trimmed by 1 base and V by 5 bases; bases with no gene match: 6. Germline V gene data show CDR1 as SEHNR and CDR2 as FQNEAQ (reference sequence). CDR3 protein: CASSGGLALSYNEQFF. CDR3 sequence (DNA): TGTGCCAGCAGCGGAGGACTAGCGCTATCCTACAATGAGCAGTTCTTC. The whole variable domain, filled in from reference TRBV7-9 and TRBJ2-1, reads DTGVSQNPRHKITKRGQNVTFRCDPISEHNRLYWYRQTLGQGPEFLTYFQNEAQLEKSRLLSDRFSAERPKGSFSTLEIQRTEQGDSAMYLCASSGGLALSYNEQFFGPGTRLTVL.

J is TRBJ2-7 and V is TRBV19; tentatively, D is TRBD2 (6 bases). Trimming cost V 5 bases and J 4 bases, with 15 bases left between them. Germline CDR1 reads LNHDA; CDR2 reads SQIVND (reference sequence). The CDR3 is 14 residues long. CDR3 nucleotides: TGTGCCAGTAGTCGTGCTCGCGGGATGTACGAGCAGTACTTC. It encodes CASSRARGMYEQYF. Using reference TRBV19 and TRBJ2-7 for the parts outside the CDR3, the full variable domain is DGGITQSPKYLFRKEGQNVTLSCEQNLNHDAMYWYRQDPGQGLRLIYYSQIVNDFQKGDIAEGYSVSREKKESFPLTVTSAQKNPTAFYLCASSRARGMYEQYFGPGTRLTVT.

This clone is a singleton in its sample. This chain connects TRBV18 to TRBJ2-3, with D maybe TRBD2 (6 bases). CDR1 KGHSH and CDR2 LQKENI come from the germline V gene. V lost 0 bases, J lost 0 bases, and 7 bases lay in between. The CDR3 is 15 amino acids. Here the CDR3 reads CASSPPSGSTDTQYF. DNA for the CDR3: TGTGCCAGCTCACCACCCAGCGGGAGCACAGATACGCAGTATTTT.